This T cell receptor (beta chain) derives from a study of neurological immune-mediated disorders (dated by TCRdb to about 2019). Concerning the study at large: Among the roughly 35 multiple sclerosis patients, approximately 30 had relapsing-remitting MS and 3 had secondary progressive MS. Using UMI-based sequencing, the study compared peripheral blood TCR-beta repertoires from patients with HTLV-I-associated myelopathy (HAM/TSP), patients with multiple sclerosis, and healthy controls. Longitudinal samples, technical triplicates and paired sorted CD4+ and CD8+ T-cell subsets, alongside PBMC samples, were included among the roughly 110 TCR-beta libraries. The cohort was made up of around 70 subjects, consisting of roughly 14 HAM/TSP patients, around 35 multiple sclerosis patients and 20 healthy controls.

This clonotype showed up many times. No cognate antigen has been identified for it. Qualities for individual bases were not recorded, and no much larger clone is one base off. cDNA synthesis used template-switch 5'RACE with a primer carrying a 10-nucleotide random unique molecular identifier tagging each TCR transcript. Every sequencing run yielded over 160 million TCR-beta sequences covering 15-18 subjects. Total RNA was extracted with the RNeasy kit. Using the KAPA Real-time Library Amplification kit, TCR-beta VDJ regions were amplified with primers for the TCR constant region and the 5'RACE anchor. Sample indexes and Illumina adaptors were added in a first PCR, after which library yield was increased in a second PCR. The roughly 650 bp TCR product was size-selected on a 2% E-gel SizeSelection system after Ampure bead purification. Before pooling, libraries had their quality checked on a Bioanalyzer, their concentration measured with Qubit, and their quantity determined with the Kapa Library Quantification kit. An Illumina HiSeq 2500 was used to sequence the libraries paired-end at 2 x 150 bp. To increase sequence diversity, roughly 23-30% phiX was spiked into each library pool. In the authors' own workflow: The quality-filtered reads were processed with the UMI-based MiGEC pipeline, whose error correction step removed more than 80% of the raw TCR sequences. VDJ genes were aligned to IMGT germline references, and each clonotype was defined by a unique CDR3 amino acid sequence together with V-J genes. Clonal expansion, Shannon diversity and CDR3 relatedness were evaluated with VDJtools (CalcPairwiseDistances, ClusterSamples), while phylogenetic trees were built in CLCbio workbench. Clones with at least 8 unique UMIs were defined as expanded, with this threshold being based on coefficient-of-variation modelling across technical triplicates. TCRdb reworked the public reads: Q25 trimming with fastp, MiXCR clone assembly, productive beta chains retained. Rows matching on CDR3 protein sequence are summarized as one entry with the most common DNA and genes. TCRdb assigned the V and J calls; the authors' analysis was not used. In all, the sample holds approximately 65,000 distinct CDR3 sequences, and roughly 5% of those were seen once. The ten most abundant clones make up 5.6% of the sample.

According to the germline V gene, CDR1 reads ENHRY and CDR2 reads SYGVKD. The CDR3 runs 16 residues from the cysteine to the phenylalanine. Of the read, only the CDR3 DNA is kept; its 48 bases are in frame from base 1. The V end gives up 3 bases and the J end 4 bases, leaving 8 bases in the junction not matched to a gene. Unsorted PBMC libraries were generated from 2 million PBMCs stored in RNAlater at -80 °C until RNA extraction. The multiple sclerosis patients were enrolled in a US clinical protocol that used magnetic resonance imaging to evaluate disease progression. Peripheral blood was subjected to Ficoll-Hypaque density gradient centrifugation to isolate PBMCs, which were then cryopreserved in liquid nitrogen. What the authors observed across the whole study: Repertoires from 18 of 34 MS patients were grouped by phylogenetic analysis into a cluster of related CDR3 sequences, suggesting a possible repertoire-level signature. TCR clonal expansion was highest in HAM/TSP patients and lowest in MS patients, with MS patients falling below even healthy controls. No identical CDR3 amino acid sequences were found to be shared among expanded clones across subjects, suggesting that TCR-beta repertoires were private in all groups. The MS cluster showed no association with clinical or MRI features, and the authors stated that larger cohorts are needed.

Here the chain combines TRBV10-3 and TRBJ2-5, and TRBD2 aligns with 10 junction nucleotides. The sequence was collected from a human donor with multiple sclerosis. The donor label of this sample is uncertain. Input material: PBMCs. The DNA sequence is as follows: TGTGCCATCAGTGACCCCGAAGCGGGGGGGCGAGAGACCCAGTACTTC. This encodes CAISDPEAGGRETQYF.